The sequence of this T cell receptor beta chain was determined in a study of cytomegalovirus exposure and HLA in healthy donors. Donors in the study were healthy people who gave bone marrow. Donors counted as nominally healthy when sampled, yet unrecorded immune exposures were likely. Germline V gives CDR1 MNHNS, CDR2 SASEGT. With 6 bases clipped from V and 8 bases from J, the junction kept 9 bases outside the gene matches. CDR3 length: 14 residues. 13 Jbeta primers and 60 Vbeta primers were used for the PCR. The method was immunoSEQ multiplex PCR; TCRdb's version includes in-frame clones alone and lacks a portion of them. This sample contains more than 45,000 clones. As regards this clone: The sample holds other DNA sequences that translate to the same CDR3.

The rearrangement joins TRBV6-1 to TRBJ1-4; 7 bases are a match to TRBD1. The receptor comes from a woman between 55 and 75 years old in good health and CMV-seropositive. Input material: PBMCs. CDR3 sequence reads: CASSAPRDSEKLFF. Written as DNA, the CDR3 is TGTGCCAGCAGCGCCCCACGGGACAGCGAAAAACTGTTTTTT.